The T cell receptor beta chain under discussion was sequenced for a study of blood T cell repertoires in COVID-19. The CDR3 has 15 amino acids. CDR1 and CDR2 from the germline V gene are SGHRS and YFSETQ. The V and J ends lost 0 bases and 4 bases respectively, with 14 bases between them. The method was immunoSEQ multiplex PCR; TCRdb's version includes in-frame clones alone and lacks a portion of them. The sample holds 250,000 or so clones; about 73% are singletons and the top ten take more than 2.5%. The chain recombines TRBV5-1 with TRBJ2-7; tentative D call: TRBD2 (6 bases). This TCR derives from a woman older than 75 with acute or convalescent COVID-19. Sequenced: peripheral blood. CDR3 protein: CASSLGASDSYEQYF. As DNA, the CDR3 is TGCGCCAGCAGCTTGGGGGCTAGCGATAGTTACGAGCAGTACTTC.